This is a list of T cell receptor beta chains from one sample in a study of OX40 agonist ivuxolimab in advanced cancers. Some clones are missing from TCRdb's copy, which holds only in-frame ones; the method was immunoSEQ multiplex PCR. The top ten hold about 4.7% of the sample, which has approximately 90,000 clones, 70% to 90% seen once. The material was CD4+ or CD8+ T cells sorted from blood, obtained in a trial of the OX40 agonist ivuxolimab. The receptors derive from an adult with an advanced solid tumor such as melanoma, head and neck, liver or kidney cancer. Both conserved end residues are part of each CDR3. D genes are given only for firm matches. Only some rows state a clone size, as once, few, many or a class for expanded clones.

clone size,D gene,J gene,V gene,CDR3 DNA,CDR3 protein
.,.,TRBJ2-5,TRBV19,TGTGCCAGTACCAAACCCGGGGGCGGGGGGACCCAGTACTTC,CASTKPGGGGTQYF
.,.,TRBJ1-6,TRBV4-3,TGCGCCAGCAGCCAAGATGGGGGGGCAGGGGATAATTCACCCCTCCACTTT,CASSQDGGAGDNSPLHF
.,TRBD2,TRBJ2-7,TRBV5-6,TGTGCCAGCAGCTTGTGGAGGGCAGGGAGACTAGCGGGAGATGGGCAGTACTTC,CASSLWRAGRLAGDGQYF
once,TRBD2,TRBJ2-1,TRBV28,TGTGCCAGCAGTTTTGGCGGGAGCGACAATGAGCAGTTCTTC,CASSFGGSDNEQFF
.,TRBD2,TRBJ2-1,TRBV11-3,TGTGCCAGCAGCTTTCGGACTAGCGAGCCTGTAAGGAGTGAGCAGTTCTTC,CASSFRTSEPVRSEQFF
.,.,TRBJ1-5,TRBV6-6,TGTGCCATCGGGATGGCGGAGCCCCAGCATTTT,CAIGMAEPQHF
.,.,TRBJ1-2,TRBV6-5,TGTGCCAGCAGCCCGGGGATTAACTATGGCTACACCTTC,CASSPGINYGYTF
.,TRBD1,TRBJ1-2,TRBV28,TGTGCCAGCAGATATTCGGGACAGCCTAACTATGGCTACACCTTC,CASRYSGQPNYGYTF
.,.,TRBJ1-2,TRBV6-5,TGTGCCAGCAGTTACTCGGGGATCTATGGCTACACCTTC,CASSYSGIYGYTF
.,TRBD2,TRBJ2-3,TRBV13,TGTGCCGTAGGTAGCGGGAGTACAGATACGCAGTATTTT,CAVGSGSTDTQYF
.,.,TRBJ2-2,TRBV19,TGTGCCAGTAGTATAATGCAGTCCCGCCTGCGGACCGGGGAGCTGTTTTTT,CASSIMQSRLRTGELFF
.,.,TRBJ1-2,TRBV6-5,TGTGCCAGCAGTTACGTGGGCCAGGCCTCGATATATGGCTACACCTTC,CASSYVGQASIYGYTF
.,TRBD2,TRBJ2-2,TRBV28,TGTGCCAGCAGTTTATTGGGCCTAGCGGGGTCGACCGGGGAGCTGTTTTTT,CASSLLGLAGSTGELFF
.,TRBD1,TRBJ2-1,TRBV14,TGTGCCAGCAGCCCGGGACAGGGGTTCTACAATGAGCAGTTCTTC,CASSPGQGFYNEQFF
.,.,TRBJ2-5,TRBV10-2,TGCGCCAGCAGTGATCAAGGAGGGGAGACCCAGTACTTC,CASSDQGGETQYF